Here is one T cell receptor (beta chain) with its context. Its antigen is unidentified. This entry comes from a study of regulatory and conventional T cells in RAG deficiency. Study results and caveats: These Omenn syndrome Treg sorts may hold peripherally activated cells instead. Other subsets showed approximately 10-fold reductions, but Treg unique TCR beta sequences fell approximately 100-fold in these patients. Patient subsets had shorter CDR3s; Omenn Treg-Tconv overlap exceeded 80%.

Genomic DNA came from blood conventional CD4+ T cells gated CD25-low CD127-high. Clones were read by immunoSEQ multiplex PCR, and TCRdb kept only the in-frame ones, dropping some. Here the sample spans some 30,000 clones, approximately 96% being singletons. In addition, the sample was reused for a study of regulatory T cells. That work states: Amplification used 52 TRBV primers and 13 TRBJ primers.

Source material: CD25- CD4+ T cells sorted from blood. This clonotype was sampled from a human donor in good health.

The CDR3 here is CASRMSSGSGEQYF. In DNA form, the CDR3 reads TGTGCCAGCCGGATGAGTAGCGGGAGCGGAGAGCAGTACTTC. This chain links TRBV11-2 with TRBJ2-7, with 9 positions matching TRBD2. Germline CDR1 and CDR2: SGHAT and FQNNGV. J was trimmed by 7 bases and V by 8 bases; bases with no gene match: 12. The CDR3 extends over 14 amino acids.